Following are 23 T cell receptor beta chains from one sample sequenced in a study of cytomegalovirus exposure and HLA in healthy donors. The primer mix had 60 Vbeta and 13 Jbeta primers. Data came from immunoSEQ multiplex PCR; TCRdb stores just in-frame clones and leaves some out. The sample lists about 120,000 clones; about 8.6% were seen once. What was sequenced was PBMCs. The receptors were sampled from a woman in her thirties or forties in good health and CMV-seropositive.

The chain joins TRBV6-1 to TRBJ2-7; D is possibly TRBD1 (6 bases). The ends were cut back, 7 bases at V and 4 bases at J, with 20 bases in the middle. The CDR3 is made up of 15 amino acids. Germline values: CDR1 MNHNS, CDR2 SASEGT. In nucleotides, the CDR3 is TGTGCCAGCAATAACGCCCCCGGGACAAGTTACGAGCAGTACTTC. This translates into CASNNAPGTSYEQYF.

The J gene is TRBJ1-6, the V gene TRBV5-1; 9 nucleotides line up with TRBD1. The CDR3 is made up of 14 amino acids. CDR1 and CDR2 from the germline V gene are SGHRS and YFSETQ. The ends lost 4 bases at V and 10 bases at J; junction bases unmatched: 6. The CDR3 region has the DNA TGCGCCAGCAGCCTTGGACAGGGGCGGTCACCCCTCCACTTT. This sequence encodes CASSLGQGRSPLHF. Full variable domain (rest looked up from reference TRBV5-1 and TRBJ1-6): KAGVTQTPRYLIKTRGQQVTLSCSPISGHRSVSWYQQTPGQGLQFLFEYFSETQRNKGNFPGRFSGRQFSNSRSEMNVSTLELGDSALYLCASSLGQGRSPLHFGNGTRLTVT.

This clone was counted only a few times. CDR3 amino acids: CASSIQGTSYEQYF. The CDR3 nucleotides are TGTGCCAGCAGCATACAGGGGACTTCCTACGAGCAGTACTTC. The rearrangement joins TRBV5-4 to TRBJ2-5, with a weak D call TRBD1 (7 bases). TRBJ2-7 explains the end of the DNA better; the J call may be wrong. This CDR3 spans 14 amino acids. Germline-derived CDR1 and CDR2 are SGHNT and YYREEE (reference sequence).

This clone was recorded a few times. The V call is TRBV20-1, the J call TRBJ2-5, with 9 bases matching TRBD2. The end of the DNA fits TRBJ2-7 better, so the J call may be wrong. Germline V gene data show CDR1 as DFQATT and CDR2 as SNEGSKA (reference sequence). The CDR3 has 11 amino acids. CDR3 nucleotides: TGCAGTCTAGCGGGGAAGTACGAGCAGTACTTC. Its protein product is CSLAGKYEQYF.

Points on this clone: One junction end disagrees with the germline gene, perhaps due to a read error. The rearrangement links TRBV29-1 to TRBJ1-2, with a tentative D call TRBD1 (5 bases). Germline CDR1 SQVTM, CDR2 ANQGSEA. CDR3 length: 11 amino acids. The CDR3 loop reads CSVDRVYGYPF. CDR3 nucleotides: TGCAGCGTTGACAGGGTGTATGGCTACCCCTTC.

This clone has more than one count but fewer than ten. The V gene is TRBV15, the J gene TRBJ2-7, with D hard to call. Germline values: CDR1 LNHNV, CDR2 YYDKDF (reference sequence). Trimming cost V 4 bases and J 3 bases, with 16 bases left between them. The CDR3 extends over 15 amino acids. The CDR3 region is CATSTSRGFNYEQYF. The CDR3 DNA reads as TGTGCCACCAGCACCTCACGAGGTTTCAACTACGAGCAGTACTTC. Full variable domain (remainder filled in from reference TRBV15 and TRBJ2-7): DAMVIQNPRYQVTQFGKPVTLSCSQTLNHNVMYWYQQKSSQAPKLLFHYYDKDFNNEADTPDNFQSRRPNTSFCFLDIRSPGLGDTAMYLCATSTSRGFNYEQYFGPGTRLTVT.

CDR3: CASSPRAGGTYEQYF. DNA of the CDR3: TGTGCCAGCAGTCCGCGAGCGGGGGGGACATACGAGCAGTACTTC. The genes are TRBV27 and TRBJ2-7; 10 bases match TRBD2. Unmatched junction bases numbered 8, after V lost 5 bases and J lost 4 bases. This CDR3 comprises 15 residues. Germline lookup yields CDR1 MNHEY and CDR2 SMNVEV (reference sequence).

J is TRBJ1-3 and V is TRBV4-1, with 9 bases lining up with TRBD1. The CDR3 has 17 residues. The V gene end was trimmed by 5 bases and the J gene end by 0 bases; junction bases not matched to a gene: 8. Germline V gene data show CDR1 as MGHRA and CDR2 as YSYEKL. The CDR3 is CASSLRGTGSSGNTIYF. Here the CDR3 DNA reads TGCGCCAGCAGCTTAAGGGGGACAGGGAGCTCTGGAAACACCATATATTTT.

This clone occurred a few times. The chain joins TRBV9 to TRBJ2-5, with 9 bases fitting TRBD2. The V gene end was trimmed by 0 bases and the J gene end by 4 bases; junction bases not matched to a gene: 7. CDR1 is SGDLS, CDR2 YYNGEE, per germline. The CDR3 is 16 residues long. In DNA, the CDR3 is TGTGCCAGCAGCGTAGGTGGCGGGGGGGTATTAGAGACCCAGTACTTC. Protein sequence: CASSVGGGGVLETQYF.

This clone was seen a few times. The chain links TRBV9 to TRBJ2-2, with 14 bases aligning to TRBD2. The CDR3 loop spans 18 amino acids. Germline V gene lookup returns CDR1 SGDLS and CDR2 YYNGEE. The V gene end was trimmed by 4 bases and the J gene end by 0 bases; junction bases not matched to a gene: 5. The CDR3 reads CASSIGTSGGTNTGELFF. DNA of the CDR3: TGTGCCAGCAGCATAGGGACTAGCGGGGGCACGAACACCGGGGAGCTGTTTTTT.

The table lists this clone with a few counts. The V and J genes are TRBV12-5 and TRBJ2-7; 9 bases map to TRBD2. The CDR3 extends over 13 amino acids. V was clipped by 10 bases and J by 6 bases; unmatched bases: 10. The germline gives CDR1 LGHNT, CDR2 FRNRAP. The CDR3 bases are TGTGCTACTGGGACTAGCTTCCCTCTCGAGCAGTACTTC. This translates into CATGTSFPLEQYF.

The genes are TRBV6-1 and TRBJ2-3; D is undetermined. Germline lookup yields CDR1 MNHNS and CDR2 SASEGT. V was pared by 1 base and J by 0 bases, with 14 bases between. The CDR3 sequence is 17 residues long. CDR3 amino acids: CASSEGLMRSSTDTQYF. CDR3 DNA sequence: TGTGCCAGCAGTGAAGGTCTTATGAGGTCTAGCACAGATACGCAGTATTTT.

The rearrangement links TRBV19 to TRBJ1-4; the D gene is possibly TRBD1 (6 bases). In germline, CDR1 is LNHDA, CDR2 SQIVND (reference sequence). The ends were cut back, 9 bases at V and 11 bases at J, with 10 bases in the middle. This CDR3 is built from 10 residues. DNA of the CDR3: TGTGCCAGACAGGGTTTGAAACTGTTTTTT. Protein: CARQGLKLFF.

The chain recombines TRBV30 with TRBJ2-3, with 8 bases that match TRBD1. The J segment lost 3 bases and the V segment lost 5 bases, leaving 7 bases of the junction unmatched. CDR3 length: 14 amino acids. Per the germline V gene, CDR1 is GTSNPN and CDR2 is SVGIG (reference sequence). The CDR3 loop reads CAWGTGRGTDTQYF. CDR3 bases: TGTGCCTGGGGGACAGGACGGGGAACAGATACGCAGTATTTT.

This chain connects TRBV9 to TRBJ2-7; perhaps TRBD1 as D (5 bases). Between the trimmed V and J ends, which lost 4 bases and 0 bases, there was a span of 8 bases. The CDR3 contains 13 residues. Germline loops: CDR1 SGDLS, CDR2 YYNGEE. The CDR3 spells CASSRTPSYEQYF. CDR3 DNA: TGTGCCAGCAGCCGGACACCCTCCTACGAGCAGTACTTC.

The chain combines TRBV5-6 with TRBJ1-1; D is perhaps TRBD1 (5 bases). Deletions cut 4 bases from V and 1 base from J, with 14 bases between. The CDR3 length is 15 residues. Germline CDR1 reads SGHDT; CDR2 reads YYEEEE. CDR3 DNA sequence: TGTGCCAGCAGCCCCCGGGGGACGTCGAACACTGAAGCTTTCTTT. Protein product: CASSPRGTSNTEAFF.

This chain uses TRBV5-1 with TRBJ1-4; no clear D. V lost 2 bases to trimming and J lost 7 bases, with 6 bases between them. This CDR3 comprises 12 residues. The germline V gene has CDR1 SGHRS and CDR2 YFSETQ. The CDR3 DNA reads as TGCGCCAGCAGCTTCTCCGGTGAAAAACTGTTTTTT. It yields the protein CASSFSGEKLFF. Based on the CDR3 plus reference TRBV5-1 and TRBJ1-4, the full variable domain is KAGVTQTPRYLIKTRGQQVTLSCSPISGHRSVSWYQQTPGQGLQFLFEYFSETQRNKGNFPGRFSGRQFSNSRSEMNVSTLELGDSALYLCASSFSGEKLFFGSGTQLSVL.

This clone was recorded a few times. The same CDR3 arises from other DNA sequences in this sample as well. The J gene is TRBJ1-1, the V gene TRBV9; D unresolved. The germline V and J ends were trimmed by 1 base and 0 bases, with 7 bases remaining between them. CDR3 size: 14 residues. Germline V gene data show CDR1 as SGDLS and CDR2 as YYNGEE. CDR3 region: CASSVSHMNTEAFF. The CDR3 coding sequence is TGTGCCAGCAGCGTATCCCACATGAACACTGAAGCTTTCTTT.

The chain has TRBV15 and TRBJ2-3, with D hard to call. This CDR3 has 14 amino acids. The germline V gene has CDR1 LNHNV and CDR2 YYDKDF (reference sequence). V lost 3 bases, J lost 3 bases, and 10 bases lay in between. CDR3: CATSRSDTTDTQYF. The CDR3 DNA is TGTGCCACCAGCAGGTCAGACACTACAGATACGCAGTATTTT. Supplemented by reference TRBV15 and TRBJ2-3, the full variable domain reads DAMVIQNPRYQVTQFGKPVTLSCSQTLNHNVMYWYQQKSSQAPKLLFHYYDKDFNNEADTPDNFQSRRPNTSFCFLDIRSPGLGDTAMYLCATSRSDTTDTQYFGPGTRLTVL.

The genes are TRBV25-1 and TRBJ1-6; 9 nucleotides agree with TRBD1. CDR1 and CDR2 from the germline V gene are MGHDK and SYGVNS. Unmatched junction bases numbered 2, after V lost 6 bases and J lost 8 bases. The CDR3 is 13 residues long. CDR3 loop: CASRRTGDSPLHF. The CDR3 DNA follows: TGTGCCAGCAGACGGACAGGGGATTCACCCCTCCACTTT.

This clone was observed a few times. For the CDR3, the DNA is TGTGCCACTGACGGGGACTCCCAAGAGACCCAGTACTTC. It is translated as CATDGDSQETQYF. V gene TRBV6-5 combines with J gene TRBJ2-5; possibly TRBD2 for D (6 bases). CDR1 and CDR2 (germline): MNHEY, SVGAGI. V lost 10 bases to trimming and J lost 1 base, with 13 bases between them. The CDR3 is 13 residues long.

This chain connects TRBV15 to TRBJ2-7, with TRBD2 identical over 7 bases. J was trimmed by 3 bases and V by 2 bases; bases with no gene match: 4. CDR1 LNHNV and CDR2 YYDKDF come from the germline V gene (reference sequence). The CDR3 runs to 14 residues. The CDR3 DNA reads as TGTGCCACCAGCAGAAGGGGAGGGAACTACGAGCAGTACTTC. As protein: CATSRRGGNYEQYF.

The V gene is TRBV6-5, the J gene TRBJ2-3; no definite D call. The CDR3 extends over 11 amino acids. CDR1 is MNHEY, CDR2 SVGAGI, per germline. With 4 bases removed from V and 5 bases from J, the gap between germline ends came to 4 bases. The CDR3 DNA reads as TGTGCCAGCAGTTTCCAAGATACGCAGTATTTT. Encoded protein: CASSFQDTQYF.